The TCR beta chain under discussion was sequenced for a study of T cells in tuberculosis. The CDR3 runs 13 residues. V was trimmed by 2 bases and J by 0 bases, leaving 4 bases between them. Germline CDR1 ENHRY, CDR2 SYGVKD. Sequencing of TCR-alpha and TCR-beta chains was unpaired. Profiling relied on immunoSEQ multiplex PCR, and the TCRdb table lists in-frame clones only, not all of them. The table has 85,000 to 100,000 clones, approximately 91% seen once. Cells were sorted from thawed PBMC rested overnight and stained with GMM-loaded CD1B tetramer, viability dye and anti-CD3. The lipid loaded on the CD1B tetramers was C32 glucose monomycolate from Rhodococcus equi. Each donor contributed some 100,000 sorted tetramer-negative cells. Findings and limits, study-wide: The stringent gate may have excluded weak CD1B-GMM tetramer binders.

This receptor was identified in an adult woman with latent tuberculosis. The rearrangement links TRBV10-3 to TRBJ1-2; D is undetermined. Input material: CD1b-GMM tetramer-negative cells sorted from PBMCs. The CDR3 bases are TGTGCCATCAGTGAGCGTGCTAACTATGGCTACACCTTC. Its translation: CAISERANYGYTF.